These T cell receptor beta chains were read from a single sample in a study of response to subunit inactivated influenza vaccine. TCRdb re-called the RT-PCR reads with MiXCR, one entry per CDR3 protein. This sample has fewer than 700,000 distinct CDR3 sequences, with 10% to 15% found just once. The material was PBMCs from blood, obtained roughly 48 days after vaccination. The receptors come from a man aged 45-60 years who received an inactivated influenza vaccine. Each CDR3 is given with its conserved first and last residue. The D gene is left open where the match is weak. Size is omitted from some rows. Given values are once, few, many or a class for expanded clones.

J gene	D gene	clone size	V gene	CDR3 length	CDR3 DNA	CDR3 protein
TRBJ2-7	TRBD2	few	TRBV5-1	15	TGCGCCAGCCGAGAGGGGAGGGTGAGCTCCTACGAGCAGTACTTC	CASREGRVSSYEQYF
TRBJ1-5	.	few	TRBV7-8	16	TGTGCCAGCAGCTTAAGTACAGCTTATAGCAATCAGCCCCAGCATTTT	CASSLSTAYSNQPQHF
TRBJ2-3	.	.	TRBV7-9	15	TGTGCCAGCAGCCCCGACCCGGGTTTCCCAGATACGCAGTATTTT	CASSPDPGFPDTQYF
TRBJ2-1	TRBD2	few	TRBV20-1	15	TGCAGTGCTAGCCCCTGGGGGGGCTCCTACAATGAGCAGTTCTTC	CSASPWGGSYNEQFF
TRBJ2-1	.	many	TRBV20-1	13	TGCAGTGCTAGAGGGCCACGCGGGGACGGGCAGTTCTTC	CSARGPRGDGQFF
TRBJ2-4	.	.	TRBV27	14	TGTGCCAGCAGTTTAGGGCCCGTCCAAAACATTCAGTACTTC	CASSLGPVQNIQYF
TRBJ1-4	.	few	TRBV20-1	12	TGCAGTGCTAGAGATGGAAGGGGAAAACTGTTTTTT	CSARDGRGKLFF
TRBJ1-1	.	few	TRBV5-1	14	TGCGCCAGCAGCGGAGGGCAGCAGAACACTGAAGCTTTCTTT	CASSGGQQNTEAFF
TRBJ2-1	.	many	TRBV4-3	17	TGCGCCAGCAGCCAAGCGGGGGGCAGGCGCCCCTACAATGAGCAGTTCTTC	CASSQAGGRRPYNEQFF
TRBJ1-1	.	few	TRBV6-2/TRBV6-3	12	TGTGCCAGCAGTTACTTGGGCACTGAAGCTTTCTTT	CASSYLGTEAFF
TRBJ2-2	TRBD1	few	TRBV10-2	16	TGCGCCAGCAGTGATCCGACAGGGTTTAACACCGGGGAGCTGTTTTTT	CASSDPTGFNTGELFF
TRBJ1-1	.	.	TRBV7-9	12	TGTGCCAGCAGCTTAGTGAGGTTAGAAGCTTTCTTT	CASSLVRLEAFF
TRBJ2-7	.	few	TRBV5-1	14	TGCGCCAGCAGCTCCCAGGACCGGGGGACCGAGCAGTACTTC	CASSSQDRGTEQYF
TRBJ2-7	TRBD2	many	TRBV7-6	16	TGTGCCAGCAGCTCGGGACTAGCGGGGGGCGGCAACGAGCAGTACTTC	CASSSGLAGGGNEQYF
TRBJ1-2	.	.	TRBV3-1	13	TGTGCCAGCAGCCACGGCAACCTCTATGGCTACACCTTC	CASSHGNLYGYTF
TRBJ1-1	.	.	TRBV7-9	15	TGTGCCAGCAGCTTAAACGGGGGCGGATCCTCTGAAGCTTTCTTT	CASSLNGGGSSEAFF